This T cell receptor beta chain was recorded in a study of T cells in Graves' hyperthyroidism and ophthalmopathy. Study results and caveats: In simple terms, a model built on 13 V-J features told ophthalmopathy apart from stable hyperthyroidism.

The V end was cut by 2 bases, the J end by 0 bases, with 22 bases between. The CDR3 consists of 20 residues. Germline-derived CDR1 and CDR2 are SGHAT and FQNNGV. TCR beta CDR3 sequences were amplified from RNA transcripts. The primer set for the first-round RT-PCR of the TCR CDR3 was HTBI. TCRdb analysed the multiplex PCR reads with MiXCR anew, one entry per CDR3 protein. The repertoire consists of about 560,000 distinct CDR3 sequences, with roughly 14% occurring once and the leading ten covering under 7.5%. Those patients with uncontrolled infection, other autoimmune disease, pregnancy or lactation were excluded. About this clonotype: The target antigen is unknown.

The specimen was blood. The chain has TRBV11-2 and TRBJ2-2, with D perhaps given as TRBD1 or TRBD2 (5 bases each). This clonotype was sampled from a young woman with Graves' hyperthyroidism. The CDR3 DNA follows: TGTGCCAGCAGCTTACTAGGGTGGGACCCACCGTTCGCGAACACCGGGGAGCTGTTTTTT. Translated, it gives CASSLLGWDPPFANTGELFF.